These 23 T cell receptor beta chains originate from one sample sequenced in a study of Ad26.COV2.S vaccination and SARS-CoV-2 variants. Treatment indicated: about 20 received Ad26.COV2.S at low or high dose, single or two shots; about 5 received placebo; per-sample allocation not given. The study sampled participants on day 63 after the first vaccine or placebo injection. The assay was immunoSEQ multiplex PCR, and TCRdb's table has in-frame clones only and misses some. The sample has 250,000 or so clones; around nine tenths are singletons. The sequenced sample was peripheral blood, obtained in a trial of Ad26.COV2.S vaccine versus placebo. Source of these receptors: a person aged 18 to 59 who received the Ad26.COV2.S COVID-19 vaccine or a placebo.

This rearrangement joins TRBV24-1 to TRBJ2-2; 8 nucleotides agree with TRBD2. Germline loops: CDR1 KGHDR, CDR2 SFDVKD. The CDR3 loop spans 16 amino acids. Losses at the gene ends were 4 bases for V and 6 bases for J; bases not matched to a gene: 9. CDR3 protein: CATSDPEGLAPGELFF. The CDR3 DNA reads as TGTGCCACCAGTGACCCCGAAGGACTAGCTCCCGGGGAGCTGTTTTTT.

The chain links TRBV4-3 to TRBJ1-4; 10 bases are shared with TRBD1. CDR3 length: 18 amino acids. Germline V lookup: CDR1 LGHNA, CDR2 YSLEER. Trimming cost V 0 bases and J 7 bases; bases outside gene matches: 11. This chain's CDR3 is CASSQDEPWGTGVEKLFF. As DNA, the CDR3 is TGCGCCAGCAGCCAAGATGAACCGTGGGGGACAGGGGTTGAAAAACTGTTTTTT.

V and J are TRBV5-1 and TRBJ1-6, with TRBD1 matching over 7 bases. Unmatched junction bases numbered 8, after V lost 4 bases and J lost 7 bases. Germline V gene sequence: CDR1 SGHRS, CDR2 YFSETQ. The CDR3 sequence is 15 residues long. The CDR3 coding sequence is TGCGCCAGCAGCCCCAACAGGGGAACGAATTCACCCCTCCACTTT. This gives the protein CASSPNRGTNSPLHF.

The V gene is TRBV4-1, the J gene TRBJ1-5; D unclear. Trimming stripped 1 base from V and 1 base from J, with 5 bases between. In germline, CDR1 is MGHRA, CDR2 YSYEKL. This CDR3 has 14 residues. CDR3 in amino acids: CASSQAVSNQPQHF. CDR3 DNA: TGCGCCAGCAGCCAAGCAGTGAGCAATCAGCCCCAGCATTTT.

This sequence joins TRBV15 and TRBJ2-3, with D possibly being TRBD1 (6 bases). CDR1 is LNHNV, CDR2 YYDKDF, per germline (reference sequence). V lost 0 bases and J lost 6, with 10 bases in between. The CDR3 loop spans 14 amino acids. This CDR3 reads CATSRDSGDDTQYF. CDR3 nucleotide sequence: TGTGCCACCAGCAGAGATTCAGGGGACGATACGCAGTATTTT.

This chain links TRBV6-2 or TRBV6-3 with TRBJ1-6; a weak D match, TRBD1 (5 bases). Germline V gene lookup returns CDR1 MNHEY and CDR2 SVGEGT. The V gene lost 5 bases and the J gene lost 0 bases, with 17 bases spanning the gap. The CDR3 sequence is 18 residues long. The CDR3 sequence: CASSGRSERGSYNSPLHF. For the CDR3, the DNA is TGTGCCAGCAGTGGACGCTCGGAGAGGGGCTCCTATAATTCACCCCTCCACTTT.

The CDR3 reads CASSLGEGTSSYEQYF. The CDR3 DNA is TGTGCCAGCAGCCTTGGGGAGGGGACAAGCTCCTACGAGCAGTACTTC. This chain uses TRBV4-2 with TRBJ2-7; tentative D call: TRBD2 (7 bases). The V gene's germline CDR1 is LGHNA and CDR2 YNFKEQ. The CDR3 contains 16 residues. Trimming pared 4 bases from V and 0 bases from J, leaving 16 bases between.

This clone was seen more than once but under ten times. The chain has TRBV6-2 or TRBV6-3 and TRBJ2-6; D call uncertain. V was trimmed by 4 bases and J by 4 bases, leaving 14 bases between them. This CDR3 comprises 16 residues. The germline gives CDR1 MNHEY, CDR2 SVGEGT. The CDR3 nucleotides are TGTGCCAGCAGTTTTCTAAGTCTCTGGGGGGCCAACGTCCTGACTTTC. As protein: CASSFLSLWGANVLTF.

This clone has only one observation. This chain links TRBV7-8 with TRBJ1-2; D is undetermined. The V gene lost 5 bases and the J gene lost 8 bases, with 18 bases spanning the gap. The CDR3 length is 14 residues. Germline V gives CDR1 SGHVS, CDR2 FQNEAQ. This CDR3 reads CASSPSTGLGGYTF. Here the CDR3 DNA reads TGTGCCAGCAGCCCCTCGACGGGGTTGGGAGGCTACACCTTC.

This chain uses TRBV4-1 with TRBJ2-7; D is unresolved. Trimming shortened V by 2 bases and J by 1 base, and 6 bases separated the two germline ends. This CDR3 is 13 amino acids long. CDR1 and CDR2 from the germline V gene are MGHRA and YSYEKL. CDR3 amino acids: CASSQQLSYEQYF. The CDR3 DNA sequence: TGCGCCAGCAGCCAACAGCTTTCCTACGAGCAGTACTTC.

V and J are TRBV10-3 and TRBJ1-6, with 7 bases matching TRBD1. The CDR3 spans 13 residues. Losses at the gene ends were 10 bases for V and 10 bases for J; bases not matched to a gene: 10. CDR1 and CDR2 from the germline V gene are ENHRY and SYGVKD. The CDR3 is CATTGTVASPLHF. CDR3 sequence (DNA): TGTGCCACCACCGGGACAGTGGCGTCACCCCTCCACTTT.

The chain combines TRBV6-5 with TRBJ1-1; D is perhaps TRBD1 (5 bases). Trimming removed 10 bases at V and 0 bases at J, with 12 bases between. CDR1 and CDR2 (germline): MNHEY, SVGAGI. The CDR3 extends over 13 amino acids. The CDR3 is CATHGTLNTEAFF. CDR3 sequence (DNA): TGTGCCACGCACGGGACTTTGAACACTGAAGCTTTCTTT.

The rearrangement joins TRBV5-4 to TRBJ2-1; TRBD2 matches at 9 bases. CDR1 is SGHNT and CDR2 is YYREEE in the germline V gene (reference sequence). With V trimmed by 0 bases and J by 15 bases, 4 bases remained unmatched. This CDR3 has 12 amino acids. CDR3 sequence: CASSLEAGGLFF. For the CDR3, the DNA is TGTGCCAGCAGCTTGGAAGCGGGAGGTTTGTTCTTC.

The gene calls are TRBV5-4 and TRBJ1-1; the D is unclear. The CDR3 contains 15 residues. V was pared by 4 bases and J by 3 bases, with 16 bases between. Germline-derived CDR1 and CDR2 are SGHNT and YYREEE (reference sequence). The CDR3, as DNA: TGTGCCAGCAGCCGAGGTGCCAAATTCGACACTGAAGCTTTCTTT. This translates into CASSRGAKFDTEAFF.

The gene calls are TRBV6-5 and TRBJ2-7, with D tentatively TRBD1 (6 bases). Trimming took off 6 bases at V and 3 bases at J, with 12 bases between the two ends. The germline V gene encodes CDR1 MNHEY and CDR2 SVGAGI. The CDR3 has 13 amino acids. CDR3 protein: CASSGDTSYEQYF. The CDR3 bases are TGTGCCAGCAGCGGGGACACCAGCTACGAGCAGTACTTC.

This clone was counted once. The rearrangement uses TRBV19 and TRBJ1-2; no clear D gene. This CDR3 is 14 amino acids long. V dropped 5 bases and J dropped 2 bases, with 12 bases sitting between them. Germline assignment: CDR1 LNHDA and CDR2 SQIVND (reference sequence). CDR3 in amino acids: CASSPREGNYGYTF. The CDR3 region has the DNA TGTGCCAGTAGTCCCCGAGAGGGAAACTATGGCTACACCTTC. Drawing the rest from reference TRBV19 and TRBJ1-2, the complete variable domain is DGGITQSPKYLFRKEGQNVTLSCEQNLNHDAMYWYRQDPGQGLRLIYYSQIVNDFQKGDIAEGYSVSREKKESFPLTVTSAQKNPTAFYLCASSPREGNYGYTFGSGTRLTVV.

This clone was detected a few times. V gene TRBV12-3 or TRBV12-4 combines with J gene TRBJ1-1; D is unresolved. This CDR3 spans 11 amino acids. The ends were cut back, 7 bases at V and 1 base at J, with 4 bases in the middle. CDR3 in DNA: TGTGCCAGCATTAGGAACACTGAAGCTTTCTTT. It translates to CASIRNTEAFF.

This CDR3 is CATSILAGSTDTQYF. The CDR3 DNA is TGTGCCACCAGCATCTTAGCGGGGAGCACAGATACGCAGTATTTT. The rearrangement links TRBV15 to TRBJ2-3; TRBD2 matches at 8 bases. Trimming at V came to 4 bases and at J to 0 bases, leaving 3 bases not matched to a gene. The CDR3 loop spans 15 amino acids. Germline-derived CDR1 and CDR2 are LNHNV and YYDKDF (reference sequence).

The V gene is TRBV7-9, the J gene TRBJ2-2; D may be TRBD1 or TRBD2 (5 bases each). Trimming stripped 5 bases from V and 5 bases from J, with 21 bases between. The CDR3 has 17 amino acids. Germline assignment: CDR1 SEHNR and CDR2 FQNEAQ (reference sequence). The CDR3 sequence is CASSHVYRDGRTGELFF. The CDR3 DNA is TGTGCCAGCAGCCACGTGTACCGGGACGGCAGAACCGGGGAGCTGTTTTTT. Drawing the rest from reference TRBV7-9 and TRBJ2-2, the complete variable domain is DTGVSQNPRHKITKRGQNVTFRCDPISEHNRLYWYRQTLGQGPEFLTYFQNEAQLEKSRLLSDRFSAERPKGSFSTLEIQRTEQGDSAMYLCASSHVYRDGRTGELFFGEGSRLTVL.

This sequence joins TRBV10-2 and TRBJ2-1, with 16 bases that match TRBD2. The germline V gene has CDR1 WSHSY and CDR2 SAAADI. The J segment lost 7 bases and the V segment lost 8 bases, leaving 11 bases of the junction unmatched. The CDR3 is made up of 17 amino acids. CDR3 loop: CASDPAGLAGGWNEQFF. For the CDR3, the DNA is TGCGCCAGCGACCCCGCGGGACTAGCGGGAGGGTGGAATGAGCAGTTCTTC.

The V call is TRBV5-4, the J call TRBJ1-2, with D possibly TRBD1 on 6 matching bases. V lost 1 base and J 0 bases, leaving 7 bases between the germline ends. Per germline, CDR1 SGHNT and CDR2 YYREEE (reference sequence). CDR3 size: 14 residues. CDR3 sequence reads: CASSLQGTNYGYTF. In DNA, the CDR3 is TGTGCCAGCAGCTTGCAGGGGACTAACTATGGCTACACCTTC.

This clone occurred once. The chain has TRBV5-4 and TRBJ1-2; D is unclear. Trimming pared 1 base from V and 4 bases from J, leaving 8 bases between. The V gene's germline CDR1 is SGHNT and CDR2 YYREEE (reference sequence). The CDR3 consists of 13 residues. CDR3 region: CASSLPGSYGYTF. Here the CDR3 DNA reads TGTGCCAGCAGCTTGCCGGGCAGCTATGGCTACACCTTC.

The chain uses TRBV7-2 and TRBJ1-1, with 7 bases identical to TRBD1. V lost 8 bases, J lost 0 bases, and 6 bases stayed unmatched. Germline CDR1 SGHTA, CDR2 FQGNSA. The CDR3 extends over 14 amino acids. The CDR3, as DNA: TGTGCCAGCCACCCGGGACAGATGAACACTGAAGCTTTCTTT. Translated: CASHPGQMNTEAFF.